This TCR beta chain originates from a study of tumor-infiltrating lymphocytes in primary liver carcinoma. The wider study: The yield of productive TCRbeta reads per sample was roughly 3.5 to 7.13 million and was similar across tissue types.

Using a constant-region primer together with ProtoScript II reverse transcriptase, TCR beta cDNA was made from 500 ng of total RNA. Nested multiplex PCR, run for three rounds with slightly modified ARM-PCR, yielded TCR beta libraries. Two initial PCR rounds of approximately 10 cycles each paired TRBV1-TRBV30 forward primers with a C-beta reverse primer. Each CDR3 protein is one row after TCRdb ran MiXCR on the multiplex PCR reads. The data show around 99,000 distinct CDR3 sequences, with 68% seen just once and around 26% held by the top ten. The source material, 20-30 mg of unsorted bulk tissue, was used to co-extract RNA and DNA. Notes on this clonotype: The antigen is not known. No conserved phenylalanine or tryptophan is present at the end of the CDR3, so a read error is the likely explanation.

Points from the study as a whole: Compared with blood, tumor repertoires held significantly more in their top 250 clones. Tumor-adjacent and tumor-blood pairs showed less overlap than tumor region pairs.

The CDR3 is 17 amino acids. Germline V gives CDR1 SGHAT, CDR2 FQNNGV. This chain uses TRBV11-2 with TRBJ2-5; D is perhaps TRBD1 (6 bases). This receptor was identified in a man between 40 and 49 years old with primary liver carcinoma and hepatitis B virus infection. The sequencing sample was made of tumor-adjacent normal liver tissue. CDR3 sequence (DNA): TGTGACAGCAGATTAGTCAGTGGGGGCAGTCGGCAAGAGACCCAGTACCTC. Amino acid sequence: CDSRLVSGGSRQETQYL.